This T cell receptor (beta chain) was captured in a study of human T cells and chemical hapten exposure. Turning to the study itself: Small volume differences among pooled libraries mainly caused per-sample TCR yield variation.

Time point in this sample: healthy volunteer bleed at 6 weeks. Extraction yielded total RNA from whole blood (unfractionated). In its sample, this clonotype was seen many times. The antigen is unknown. With 5 bases removed from V and 2 bases from J, the gap between germline ends came to 20 bases. CDR1 is DFQATT, CDR2 SNEGSKA, per germline (reference sequence). The CDR3 has 16 amino acids. Points from the study as a whole: The number of TCRs over 1 in 1000 frequency stayed unchanged after DPC.

The study used a library that attached unique molecular identifiers to individual cDNA molecules. In the authors' methods: 95,638 TCRs per sample was the median, with a range of roughly 23,224 to 750,000. TCRdb reprocessed the RACE reads with MiXCR, giving one entry per CDR3 protein. The V and J calls, along with clone size, are taken from TCRdb and not from the paper's own processing. The table shows fewer than 50,000 distinct CDR3 sequences, with 3.7% occurring only once. The specimen was whole blood. This clonotype was obtained from a human donor in good health. Some clones in this sample may be carry-over from other donors' samples. The J gene is TRBJ2-3, the V gene TRBV20-1; D possibly corresponds to TRBD2 (6 bases). The CDR3 spells CSAALDSGDFTDTQYF. CDR3 nucleotide sequence: TGCAGTGCTGCCCTGGATAGCGGAGATTTCACAGATACGCAGTATTTT.